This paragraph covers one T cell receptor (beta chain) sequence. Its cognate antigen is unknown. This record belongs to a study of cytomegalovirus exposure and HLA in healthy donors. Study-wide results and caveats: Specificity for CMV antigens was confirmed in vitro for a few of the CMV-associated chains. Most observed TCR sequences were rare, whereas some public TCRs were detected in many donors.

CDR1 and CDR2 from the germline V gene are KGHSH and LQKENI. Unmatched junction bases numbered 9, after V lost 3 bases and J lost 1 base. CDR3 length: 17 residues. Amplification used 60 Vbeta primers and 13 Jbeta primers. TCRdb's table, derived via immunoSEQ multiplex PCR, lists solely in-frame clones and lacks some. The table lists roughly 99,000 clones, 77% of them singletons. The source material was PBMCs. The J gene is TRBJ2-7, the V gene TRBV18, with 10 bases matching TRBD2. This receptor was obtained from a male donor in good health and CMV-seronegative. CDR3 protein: CASSPASGSGSSYEQYF. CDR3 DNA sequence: TGTGCCAGCTCACCGGCTAGCGGGAGCGGTAGTTCCTACGAGCAGTACTTC.